This T cell receptor (beta chain) was profiled in a study of shared clonotypes between healthy human individuals. Whole-study findings and limits: Generation probabilities of non-shared clonotypes were lower (relative to those shared by all four donors).

Details on this clone: Its antigen remains unknown.

CD45RO negativity and positive selection for CCR7 defined naive CD8 cells, a population that excluded terminally differentiated effector memory CD45RA+ cells. Clones were read by immunoSEQ multiplex PCR, and TCRdb kept only the in-frame ones, dropping some. The sample contains roughly 810,000 clones, roughly 96% of which appear only once. V was trimmed by 0 bases and J by 4 bases, leaving 12 bases between them. Germline CDR1 is SGHAT and CDR2 is FQNNGV. This CDR3 region has 15 residues. Sample: naive CD8+ T cells sorted from blood. This receptor was taken from a man aged 25 to 40 in good health. The chain uses TRBV11-2 and TRBJ2-5; weak D call: TRBD2 (5 bases). In DNA form, the CDR3 reads TGTGCCAGCAGCTTAGAATTGGCGGGCCCAGAGACCCAGTACTTC. It translates to CASSLELAGPETQYF.